The rows below give T cell receptor beta chains drawn from one sample of a study of vaccination effects on CD4 cells after COVID-19. Using immunoSEQ multiplex PCR, the repertoire was profiled, and TCRdb retains in-frame clones only, with some absent. The table shows fewer than 90,000 clones, with around 74% occurring only once. Antigens of these TCRs are unknown. Source: CD4+ T cells from PBMCs cultured with HCoV-OC43 spike peptides, taken after COVID-19 vaccination. The origin of the receptors is a human donor who received a COVID-19 vaccine. The conserved cysteine and the conserved F or W are not part of the CDR3 here.

CDR3 length	V gene	J gene	CDR3 protein
13	TRBV5-5	TRBJ1-5	ASSRQGYSNQPQH
14	TRBV3-1/TRBV3-2	TRBJ1-6	ASSQGSPMFNSPLH
14	TRBV5-1	TRBJ2-3	ASSSKRTTSTDTQY
12	TRBV28	TRBJ1-4	ASSSGTVPEKLF
8	TRBV2	TRBJ2-5	ASSDETQY
12	TRBV10-3	TRBJ1-1	ASTPGGGNTEAF
12	TRBV28	TRBJ2-4	ASREGGAKNIQY
11	TRBV6-5	TRBJ1-2	ASTRQANYGYT
12	TRBV27	TRBJ1-2	ASRPTLGPGGYT
15	TRBV4-1	TRBJ2-6	ASSDGQLLSGANVLT
12	TRBV28	TRBJ1-2	ASLAQGRTGGYT
15	TRBV7-2	TRBJ2-6	ASSSRQGATGANVLT
13	TRBV3-1/TRBV3-2	TRBJ2-5	ASSQDGVGQETQY
10	TRBV3-1/TRBV3-2	TRBJ1-3	ASQEAGNTIY
13	TRBV4-1	TRBJ1-2	ASTPGGQANYGYT
16	TRBV28	TRBJ1-5	ASSPLGTGAIPNQPQH
14	TRBV19	TRBJ1-1	ASLLSTGTVNTEAF
13	TRBV27	TRBJ1-2	ASSPAVDRRNGYT
10	TRBV7-2	TRBJ1-5	ASSLANQPQH
11	TRBV18	TRBJ2-3	ASSAGSTDTQY
12	TRBV6-5	TRBJ2-5	ASSYSRVGETQY
12	TRBV19	TRBJ1-5	ASSRTDSNQPQH
11	TRBV12-3/TRBV12-4	TRBJ1-5	ASSFGGDQPQH
13	TRBV5-6	TRBJ1-1	ASSRWNQGYTEAF
15	TRBV4-1	TRBJ2-6	ASSQALASSGANVLT
14	TRBV7-3	TRBJ2-3	ASSRGGGGYTDTQY
11	TRBV28	TRBJ1-1	ASGKGGNTEAF
11	TRBV6-5	TRBJ1-1	ASSYFGRTEAF
12	TRBV5-1	TRBJ2-5	ASSLRGAQETQY
14	TRBV5-1	TRBJ2-5	ASSPGASTPAETQY
10	TRBV28	TRBJ1-1	ASSLGQGRAF
15	TRBV19	TRBJ2-3	ASSLKAGGPPTDTQY
13	TRBV28	TRBJ1-1	ASSLPDRDWNEAF
14	TRBV3-1/TRBV3-2	TRBJ2-6	ASSQAQRSGANVLT
14	TRBV5-8	TRBJ1-3	ASSLWQGAHGNTIY
12	TRBV5-1	TRBJ1-1	ASSSRQGGTEAF
17	TRBV27	TRBJ1-4	ASSFYRSGGGTTNEKLF
10	TRBV18	TRBJ2-5	TSSGTEETQY
15	TRBV2	TRBJ1-2	ASRITGTPGSLDGYT
13	TRBV11-2	TRBJ2-1	ASTTLAVSYNEQF
11	TRBV3-1/TRBV3-2	TRBJ1-2	ASSQGRGYGYT
13	TRBV5-4	TRBJ2-3	ASSLAGGRTDTQY
10	TRBV29-1	TRBJ1-6	SARRQNSPLH
13	TRBV24-1	TRBJ1-2	ATSDPHGYDYGYT
12	TRBV28	TRBJ2-3	ASRRDPAVDTQY
12	TRBV5-6	TRBJ1-2	ASSWGQGSYGYT
13	TRBV11-2	TRBJ1-5	ASSLYEGAGQPQH
13	TRBV27	TRBJ2-5	ASSPNSGGQETQY
13	TRBV6-2/TRBV6-3	TRBJ2-1	ASSHGALSYNEQF
9	TRBV5-1	TRBJ2-3	ASSATDTQY
11	TRBV7-2	TRBJ1-2	ASSGGGLYGYT
13	TRBV19	TRBJ1-6	ASRSFDRNNSPLH
13	TRBV12-5	TRBJ2-1	ASGLQKQGDNEQF
14	TRBV9	TRBJ2-1	ASSVSGGSSYNEQF
13	TRBV19	TRBJ1-5	ASSKAGNSNQPQH
12	TRBV9	TRBJ2-1	ASSVARHPGEQF
13	TRBV11-2	TRBJ1-6	ASSLETGINSPLH
17	TRBV4-1	TRBJ1-3	ASSQVLAVDSSSGNTIY